What follows are 8 T cell receptor beta chains derived from one specimen sequenced in a study of cytomegalovirus exposure and HLA in healthy donors. Measured with immunoSEQ multiplex PCR; TCRdb has only the in-frame clones, and not every one. The data hold around 69,000 clones, with roughly 95% observed a single time. The sequencing sample was made of PBMCs. Receptor source: a woman between 18 and 29 years old in good health and CMV-seropositive.

The chain combines TRBV7-2 with TRBJ2-2, with 8 bases lining up with TRBD2. The CDR3 runs 16 residues. CDR1 is SGHTA, CDR2 FQGNSA, per germline. Unmatched junction bases numbered 10, after V lost 5 bases and J lost 5 bases. The CDR3 nucleotides read TGTGCCAGCAGCCCCCAAGCGGGAGCGGGGACCGGGGAGCTGTTTTTT. Amino acids: CASSPQAGAGTGELFF.

This clone occurred once. This rearrangement joins TRBV28 to TRBJ1-5, with D perhaps matching TRBD1 (5 bases). The V gene lost 5 bases and the J gene lost 0 bases, with 17 bases spanning the gap. In germline, CDR1 is MDHEN, CDR2 SYDVKM. The CDR3 loop spans 17 amino acids. The CDR3 loop reads CASSATQGLYSNQPQHF. CDR3 nucleotides: TGTGCCAGCAGTGCAACCCAGGGACTCTATAGCAATCAGCCCCAGCATTTT.

This chain links TRBV5-1 with TRBJ2-7; perhaps TRBD1 as D (6 bases). The CDR3 covers 13 residues. V lost 8 bases, J lost 0 bases, and 12 bases lay in between. In germline, CDR1 is SGHRS, CDR2 YFSETQ. The chain's CDR3 is CASRTVGSYEQYF. The DNA of the CDR3 is TGCGCCAGTCGGACAGTTGGCTCCTACGAGCAGTACTTC.

This clone is a singleton in its sample. V usage is TRBV11-1 and J usage is TRBJ2-1, with D unresolved. The ends were cut back, 5 bases at V and 16 bases at J, with 15 bases in the middle. The CDR3 spans 11 residues. Germline V gene lookup returns CDR1 SGHAT and CDR2 FQDESV (reference sequence). Here the CDR3 reads CASSQPGSQFF. For the CDR3, the DNA is TGTGCCAGCAGCCAACCGGGTTCACAATTCTTC.

The V gene is TRBV6-6, the J gene TRBJ2-1, with 10 bases aligning to TRBD2. V lost 2 bases and J lost 10; bases outside the gene matches: 5. This CDR3 comprises 14 residues. Germline assignment: CDR1 MNHNY and CDR2 SVGAGI (reference sequence). CDR3 residues: CASSYPSGSEEQFF. CDR3 in DNA: TGTGCCAGCAGTTACCCTAGCGGGAGTGAGGAGCAGTTCTTC.

This chain uses TRBV2 with TRBJ1-1; weak D call: TRBD1 (6 bases). V was cut by 4 bases and J by 4 bases, with 10 bases left in between. The CDR3 is made up of 13 amino acids. The V gene's germline CDR1 is SNHLY and CDR2 FYNNEI. The CDR3 sequence is CASSAGRGTEAFF. CDR3 DNA sequence: TGTGCCAGCAGTGCCGGCAGGGGCACTGAAGCTTTCTTT. The full variable domain, its missing parts supplied by reference TRBV2 and TRBJ1-1, is EPEVTQTPSHQVTQMGQEVILRCVPISNHLYFYWYRQILGQKVEFLVSFYNNEISEKSEIFDDQFSVERPDGSNFTLKIRSTKLEDSAMYFCASSAGRGTEAFFGQGTRLTVV.

This rearrangement joins TRBV28 to TRBJ1-1, with D hard to call. The CDR3 loop spans 12 amino acids. Germline-derived CDR1 and CDR2 are MDHEN and SYDVKM. The V end was cut by 5 bases, the J end by 7 bases, with 11 bases between. This CDR3 is CASSPPSVEAFF. CDR3 sequence (DNA): TGTGCCAGCAGTCCCCCCTCCGTTGAAGCTTTCTTT.

The chain is built from TRBV6-1 and TRBJ1-5; D uncertain. The V end was cut by 6 bases, the J end by 0 bases, with 12 bases between. This CDR3 comprises 15 residues. Germline V gene lookup returns CDR1 MNHNS and CDR2 SASEGT. The CDR3 DNA is TGTGCCAGCAGGGAGCAGAGATATAGCAATCAGCCCCAGCATTTT. Residues: CASREQRYSNQPQHF.